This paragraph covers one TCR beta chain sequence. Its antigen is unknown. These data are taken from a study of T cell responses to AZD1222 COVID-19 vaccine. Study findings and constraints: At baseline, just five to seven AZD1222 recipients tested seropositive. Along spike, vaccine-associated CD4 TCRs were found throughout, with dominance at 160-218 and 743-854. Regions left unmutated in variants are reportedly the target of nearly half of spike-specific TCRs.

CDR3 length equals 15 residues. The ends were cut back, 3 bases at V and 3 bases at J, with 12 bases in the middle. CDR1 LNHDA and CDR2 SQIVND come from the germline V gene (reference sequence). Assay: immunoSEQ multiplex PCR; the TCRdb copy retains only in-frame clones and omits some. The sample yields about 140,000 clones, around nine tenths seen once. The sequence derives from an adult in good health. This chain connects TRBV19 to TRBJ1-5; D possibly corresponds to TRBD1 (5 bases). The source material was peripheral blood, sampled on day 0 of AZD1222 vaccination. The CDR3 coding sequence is TGTGCCAGTAGTATGTGGGACGGGGTCAATCAGCCCCAGCATTTT. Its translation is CASSMWDGVNQPQHF.